Following are 28 T cell receptor beta chains from one sample sequenced in a study of T cells in Graves' hyperthyroidism and ophthalmopathy. The source material, RNA transcripts, was used to amplify TCR beta CDR3 regions. With the HTBI primer set, the TCR CDR3 went through a first round of RT-PCR. TCRdb used MiXCR to reprocess the multiplex PCR reads, holding one entry per CDR3 protein. Of a few hundred thousand distinct CDR3 sequences detected, 14% to 15% appear once; the ten largest clones hold approximately 29%. Material for sequencing was blood. All receptors come from a woman between 25 and 40 years old with Graves' hyperthyroidism.

This clonotype was found many times. This sequence joins TRBV28 and TRBJ2-1, with D perhaps TRBD2 (6 bases). This CDR3 spans 15 amino acids. The V end lost 3 bases, the J end lost 4 bases, and 13 bases lay between the germline ends. The germline gives CDR1 MDHEN, CDR2 SYDVKM. The CDR3 reads CASSLGGKLYNEQFF. The DNA for the CDR3 is TGTGCCAGCAGTTTGGGCGGGAAACTTTACAATGAGCAGTTCTTC.

This clonotype was counted between two and nine times. The chain joins TRBV5-1 to TRBJ2-7; a possible D gene is TRBD1 (6 bases). Germline-derived CDR1 and CDR2 are SGHRS and YFSETQ. The V end lost 0 bases, the J end lost 2 bases, and 9 bases lay between the germline ends. The CDR3 is 14 residues long. The CDR3 DNA follows: TGCGCCAGCAGCTTGGAGGGACACACCTACGAGCAGTACGTC. Its protein is CASSLEGHTYEQYV.

Here the CDR3 reads CASRLQGAANTEAFF. CDR3 DNA sequence: TGTGCCAGCAGGCTACAGGGGGCGGCGAACACTGAAGCTTTCTTT. This rearrangement joins TRBV5-8 to TRBJ1-1; 9 bases are a match to TRBD1. V shed 5 bases, J shed 1 base, and the junction held 6 bases outside the gene matches. The CDR3 is 15 amino acids. The germline V gene encodes CDR1 SGHTS and CDR2 YDEGEE.

The sample holds a few counts of this clonotype. Mismatch with germline at one junction end may stem from a read error. The V gene is TRBV6-5, the J gene TRBJ2-1, with 11 bases lining up with TRBD2. CDR1 MNHEY and CDR2 SVGAGI come from the germline V gene. CDR3 length equals 19 residues. This CDR3 reads CASSYTGLAGLSKYNGQFF. In DNA, the CDR3 is TGTGCCAGCAGTTACACTGGACTAGCGGGCCTGTCTAAATACAATGGGCAGTTCTTC.

This clonotype was counted ten times or more. This rearrangement joins TRBV13 to TRBJ2-1, with 8 bases fitting TRBD2. V lost 0 bases and J lost 1; bases outside the gene matches: 5. Germline V gene lookup returns CDR1 PRHDT and CDR2 FYEKMQ (reference sequence). The CDR3 length is 17 residues. CDR3 residues: CASSLGGGGGSYNEQFF. CDR3 bases: TGTGCCAGCAGCTTAGGCGGTGGCGGGGGGTCCTACAATGAGCAGTTCTTC.

This clonotype turned up a few times. The chain employs TRBV28 and TRBJ2-1; the match to TRBD2 covers 7 bases. V shed 3 bases and J 8 bases; nucleotides not matched to a gene: 7. This CDR3 is 14 amino acids long. Looked up from germline, CDR1 is MDHEN and CDR2 is SYDVKM. Written as DNA, the CDR3 is TGTGCCAGCAGTTTGGGGGGGGGGTTATATGAGCAGTTCTTC. It specifies CASSLGGGLYEQFF. The full variable domain, completed using reference TRBV28 and TRBJ2-1, is DVKVTQSSRYLVKRTGEKVFLECVQDMDHENMFWYRQDPGLGLRLIYFSYDVKMKEKGDIPEGYSVSREKKERFSLILESASTNQTSMYLCASSLGGGLYEQFFGPGTRLTVL.

This clonotype came up a few times. The chain has TRBV4-1 and TRBJ1-5; 8 nucleotides agree with TRBD1. Trimming removed 2 bases from V and 5 bases from J; junction bases left unmatched: 2. Germline CDR1 is MGHRA and CDR2 is YSYEKL. The CDR3 contains 14 residues. The CDR3 DNA follows: TGCGCCAGCAGCCAACCAGGGGGCGATCAGCCCCAGCATTTT. It encodes CASSQPGGDQPQHF.

This clonotype was seen many times. This chain links TRBV18 with TRBJ2-1; 8 positions match TRBD2. Germline trimming cut 3 bases from V and 9 bases from J; bases unmatched to any gene: 16. The CDR3 sequence is 17 residues long. In germline, CDR1 is KGHSH, CDR2 LQKENI. The DNA for the CDR3 is TGTGCCAGCTCACCCAACGGCGGGGGGTTCGTTAAGAGTGAGCAGTTCTTC. Its protein is CASSPNGGGFVKSEQFF.

The table lists this clonotype with many counts. V usage is TRBV11-2 and J usage is TRBJ2-1, with 12 bases that match TRBD2. Trimming took 2 bases from V and 8 from J; bases not matched to a gene: 13. The CDR3 length is 18 residues. CDR1 and CDR2 (germline): SGHAT, FQNNGV. The CDR3 DNA sequence: TGTGCCAGCAGCTTATGGACTAGCGGGGTTGGCCCCGTCGATGAGCAGTTCTTC. It specifies CASSLWTSGVGPVDEQFF. Together with reference TRBV11-2 and TRBJ2-1, the CDR3 gives the full variable domain: EAGVAQSPRYKIIEKRQSVAFWCNPISGHATLYWYQQILGQGPKLLIQFQNNGVVDDSQLPKDRFSAERLKGVDSTLKIQPAKLEDSAVYLCASSLWTSGVGPVDEQFFGPGTRLTVL.

This clonotype was seen ten or more times. The chain uses TRBV27 and TRBJ1-6; TRBD1 agrees at 9 bases. Germline CDR1 MNHEY, CDR2 SMNVEV (reference sequence). This CDR3 is built from 16 residues. After removal of 4 bases from V and 7 bases from J, the junction contained 8 bases not matched to a gene. CDR3 nucleotides: TGTGCCAGCAGTTCCATCCCGGACAGGGGAAATTCACCCCTCCACTTT. Its protein product is CASSSIPDRGNSPLHF.

This CDR3 is CATSDYVAGVYNEQFF. The CDR3 DNA is TGTGCCACCAGTGATTATGTAGCGGGAGTCTACAATGAGCAGTTCTTC. The gene calls are TRBV24-1 and TRBJ2-1; 9 positions match TRBD2. Trimming removed 2 bases from V and 3 bases from J; junction bases left unmatched: 4. The length of the CDR3 is 16 residues. CDR1 and CDR2 (germline): KGHDR, SFDVKD.

Details on this clonotype: The junction does not match germline at one end; this may be a read error. This rearrangement joins TRBV11-2 to TRBJ2-1, with a possible D match to TRBD2 (5 bases). Germline V CDR1 and CDR2: SGHAT, FQNNGV. The CDR3 runs to 19 residues. CDR3 residues: CVSSLGPRVDYGSPNEQFF. The CDR3 DNA sequence: TGTGTCAGCAGCTTAGGACCTAGAGTCGACTACGGGTCTCCCAATGAGCAGTTCTTC.

This clonotype has a count of ten or more. The chain links TRBV20-1 to TRBJ2-1, with 7 nucleotides matching TRBD2. The CDR3 sequence is 14 residues long. From germline, CDR1 is DFQATT and CDR2 SNEGSKA (reference sequence). After removal of 0 bases from V and 10 bases from J, the junction contained 9 bases not matched to a gene. CDR3 amino acids: CSAREEGGRPEQFF. The CDR3 DNA reads TGCAGTGCTAGAGAGGAGGGAGGGCGCCCGGAGCAGTTCTTC.

This clonotype was detected many times. The rearrangement joins TRBV30 to TRBJ1-1, with D tentatively TRBD1 (5 bases). The CDR3 runs to 13 residues. Germline lookup yields CDR1 GTSNPN and CDR2 SVGIG (reference sequence). Trimming removed 3 bases at V and 1 base at J, with 9 bases between. CDR3 nucleotide sequence: TGTGCCTGGAGAGTCAGGGAGAACACTGAAGCTTTCTTT. It encodes CAWRVRENTEAFF.

J is TRBJ2-7 and V is TRBV9; the D gene is possibly TRBD1 (5 bases). Deletions cut 4 bases from V and 5 bases from J, with 16 bases between. This CDR3 spans 14 amino acids. Germline V lookup: CDR1 SGDLS, CDR2 YYNGEE. CDR3 coding DNA: TGTGCCAGCAGCCAGATATGGGGCAGCGACGAGCAGTACTTC. It codes for CASSQIWGSDEQYF. Full variable domain (remainder filled in from reference TRBV9 and TRBJ2-7): DSGVTQTPKHLITATGQRVTLRCSPRSGDLSVYWYQQSLDQGLQFLIQYYNGEERAKGNILERFSAQQFPDLHSELNLSSLELGDSALYFCASSQIWGSDEQYFGPGTRLTVT.

The chain is built from TRBV9 and TRBJ2-3; D not certain. The CDR3 contains 13 residues. Trimming stripped 3 bases from V and 3 bases from J, with 8 bases between. CDR1 is SGDLS and CDR2 is YYNGEE in the germline V gene. CDR3 region: CASSEQTTDTQYF. CDR3 DNA sequence: TGTGCCAGCAGCGAACAAACTACAGATACGCAGTATTTT.

This clonotype was seen repeatedly, ten times or more. The rearrangement links TRBV6-1 to TRBJ1-1, with no clear D. The germline V gene encodes CDR1 MNHNS and CDR2 SASEGT. The CDR3 has 11 amino acids. Trimming removed 6 bases from V and 6 bases from J, with 8 bases in between. The CDR3 region is CASSPGSEAFF. The CDR3, as DNA: TGTGCCAGCAGCCCCGGATCTGAAGCTTTCTTT.

CDR3 sequence reads: CASSYVGVGQFF. CDR3 bases: TGTGCCAGCAGTTACGTGGGGGTAGGGCAGTTCTTC. The chain is built from TRBV6-2 or TRBV6-3 and TRBJ2-1, with D perhaps given as TRBD1 or TRBD2 (5 bases each). The V gene's germline CDR1 is MNHEY and CDR2 SVGEGT. The CDR3 spans 12 residues. Trimming took off 2 bases at V and 12 bases at J, with 11 bases between the two ends.

This clonotype was seen repeatedly, ten times or more. The chain combines TRBV5-1 with TRBJ2-1, with 14 bases that match TRBD2. V dropped 0 bases and J dropped 2; count of bases not matched to a gene: 1. The germline gives CDR1 SGHRS, CDR2 YFSETQ. This CDR3 comprises 17 residues. The CDR3 coding sequence is TGCGCCAGCAGCTTGGGACTAGCGGGAGGGCCCTACAATGAGCAGTTCTTC. Translating gives CASSLGLAGGPYNEQFF.

This clonotype was seen a few times. The chain joins TRBV11-3 to TRBJ2-1; the match to TRBD2 covers 8 bases. The germline gives CDR1 SGHNT, CDR2 YENEEA. The CDR3 length is 16 residues. J lost 2 bases, V lost 3 bases, and 6 bases had no gene match. CDR3 sequence reads: CASSFLSGSPYNEQFF. The CDR3 DNA reads as TGTGCCAGCAGCTTTCTAAGCGGGAGCCCCTACAATGAGCAGTTCTTC.

The chain links TRBV7-2 to TRBJ1-3; D might be TRBD1 (6 bases). The germline V and J ends were trimmed by 1 base and 1 base, with 8 bases remaining between them. The CDR3 extends over 15 amino acids. Germline V CDR1 and CDR2: SGHTA, FQGNSA. CDR3 nucleotide sequence: TGTGCCAGCAGCTTAGTTAGGGGGTCTGGAAACACCATATATTTT. Its protein is CASSLVRGSGNTIYF.

This clonotype came up many times. V gene TRBV6-1 combines with J gene TRBJ1-1; TRBD1 agrees at 10 bases. From germline, CDR1 is MNHNS and CDR2 SASEGT. J was trimmed by 4 bases and V by 5 bases; bases with no gene match: 10. This CDR3 spans 16 amino acids. DNA for the CDR3: TGTGCCAGCAGTCCCGGGACAGGGGCGCGATCCACTGAAGCTTTCTTT. It yields the protein CASSPGTGARSTEAFF.

This clonotype occurred many times. The gene calls are TRBV6-1 and TRBJ1-5; D is unclear. This CDR3 is built from 16 residues. The V end lost 5 bases, the J end lost 0 bases, and 14 bases lay between the germline ends. CDR1 is MNHNS and CDR2 is SASEGT in the germline V gene. The CDR3 DNA reads as TGTGCCAGCAGTCCTATCACGCCTTATAGCAATCAGCCCCAGCATTTT. It codes for CASSPITPYSNQPQHF.

This clonotype was detected many times. V and J are TRBV28 and TRBJ2-4; no definite D call. Trimming left V 4 bases short and J 0 bases short, with 13 bases between. From germline, CDR1 is MDHEN and CDR2 SYDVKM. This CDR3 spans 16 amino acids. CDR3 loop: CASSSGQILAKNIQYF. In DNA form, the CDR3 reads TGTGCCAGCAGTTCCGGGCAGATCCTAGCCAAAAACATTCAGTACTTC.

This clonotype was recorded a few times. The V and J genes are TRBV7-7 and TRBJ2-1; 8 positions agree with TRBD2. The CDR3 extends over 16 amino acids. Germline V CDR1 and CDR2: SSHAT, FNYEAQ (reference sequence). The junction had 6 bases not matched to a gene; V was cut back by 5 bases and J by 0 bases. CDR3 coding DNA: TGTGCCAGCAGCGCAAAACTAGCGGACTCCTACAATGAGCAGTTCTTC. The encoded protein is CASSAKLADSYNEQFF.

A word on this clonotype: The junction differs from germline at one of its ends, possibly a read error. V gene TRBV27 combines with J gene TRBJ2-1; D is perhaps TRBD1 or TRBD2 (5 bases each). Germline CDR1 is MNHEY and CDR2 is SMNVEV (reference sequence). The CDR3 is 15 amino acids. CDR3 amino acids: CASSPSRDPIGEQLF. As DNA, the CDR3 is TGTGCCAGCAGTCCCTCACGGGACCCTATAGGTGAGCAGCTCTTC.

Only a few counts were recorded for this clonotype. The V call is TRBV5-1, the J call TRBJ2-1; 10 bases fit TRBD2. Germline V CDR1 and CDR2: SGHRS, YFSETQ. The trim removed 4 bases at V and 4 bases at J, leaving 5 bases unmatched. The CDR3 has 15 residues. The CDR3 sequence is CASSRASGSYNEQFF. CDR3 coding DNA: TGCGCCAGCAGCAGGGCTAGCGGGAGTTACAATGAGCAGTTCTTC.

This clonotype has more than one count but fewer than ten. This chain connects TRBV7-2 to TRBJ2-6; perhaps TRBD2 as D (6 bases). Trimming stripped 1 base from V and 2 bases from J, with 18 bases between. This CDR3 spans 19 amino acids. Germline assignment: CDR1 SGHTA and CDR2 FQGNSA. In DNA, the CDR3 is TGTGCCAGCAGCTTAGGCCCCGGACGAGGAGGGACTGGGGCCAACGTCCTGACTTTC. Translated, it gives CASSLGPGRGGTGANVLTF.